A single sample gave rise to the 31 T cell receptor beta chains below, sequenced in a study of blood T cell repertoires in COVID-19. The assay was immunoSEQ multiplex PCR, and TCRdb's table has in-frame clones only and misses some. Here the sample spans around 300,000 clones, under 90% being singletons. Input material: PBMCs or T cells enriched from blood (not recorded which). The receptor set was obtained from a woman aged 60-75 years who had recovered from COVID-19.

The CDR3 loop reads CASSFRGLNTIYF. CDR3 nucleotides: TGTGCCAGCAGTTTTAGAGGCTTAAACACCATATATTTT. The V and J genes are TRBV28 and TRBJ1-3; D unclear. Germline CDR1 and CDR2: MDHEN and SYDVKM. Between the trimmed V and J ends, which lost 3 bases and 6 bases, there was a span of 9 bases. The CDR3 has 13 amino acids.

The rearrangement uses TRBV5-6 and TRBJ1-4; possibly TRBD1 for D (6 bases). This CDR3 is 15 amino acids long. CDR1 SGHDT and CDR2 YYEEEE come from the germline V gene. V was clipped by 4 bases and J by 3 bases, with 13 bases between them. The CDR3: CASSRDTRSNEKLFF. CDR3 DNA sequence: TGTGCCAGCAGCCGGGACACACGATCTAATGAAAAACTGTTTTTT.

This chain connects TRBV5-1 to TRBJ2-5; TRBD1 matches at 10 bases. CDR1 SGHRS and CDR2 YFSETQ come from the germline V gene. Trimming took 1 base from V and 5 from J; bases not matched to a gene: 8. CDR3 size: 16 residues. CDR3 amino acids: CASSLLGQGQGETQYF. CDR3 coding DNA: TGCGCCAGCAGCTTGTTGGGACAGGGGCAGGGGGAGACCCAGTACTTC.

The chain links TRBV7-9 to TRBJ1-4, with unresolved D. The CDR3 is made up of 13 amino acids. CDR1 is SEHNR and CDR2 is FQNEAQ in the germline V gene (reference sequence). Trimming left V 5 bases short and J 7 bases short, with 11 bases between. The CDR3 here is CASSPAFREKLFF. For the CDR3, the DNA is TGTGCCAGCAGCCCCGCGTTTCGTGAAAAACTGTTTTTT.

This chain connects TRBV7-9 to TRBJ2-3; TRBD2 matches 8 bases. CDR1 and CDR2 from the germline V gene are SEHNR and FQNEAQ (reference sequence). V was pared by 5 bases and J by 3 bases, with 7 bases of the junction left unmatched. The length of the CDR3 is 15 residues. CDR3 coding DNA: TGTGCCAGCAGCCCCTGGCGGGGGGAGACAGATACGCAGTATTTT. Translated: CASSPWRGETDTQYF.

CDR3 region: CASSVGGGDGETQYF. In nucleotides, the CDR3 is TGTGCCAGCAGCGTAGGTGGAGGGGATGGCGAGACCCAGTACTTC. This sequence joins TRBV9 and TRBJ2-5, with D perhaps matching TRBD2 (6 bases). Trimming stripped 0 bases from V and 5 bases from J, with 14 bases between. Germline values: CDR1 SGDLS, CDR2 YYNGEE. The CDR3 sequence is 15 residues long. The full variable domain, its missing parts supplied by reference TRBV9 and TRBJ2-5, is DSGVTQTPKHLITATGQRVTLRCSPRSGDLSVYWYQQSLDQGLQFLIQYYNGEERAKGNILERFSAQQFPDLHSELNLSSLELGDSALYFCASSVGGGDGETQYFGPGTRLLVL.

The genes are TRBV5-6 and TRBJ2-2, with a weak D call TRBD1 (6 bases). Germline V gene sequence: CDR1 SGHDT, CDR2 YYEEEE. Trimming stripped 4 bases from V and 4 bases from J, with 11 bases between. The CDR3 extends over 14 amino acids. The DNA of the CDR3 is TGTGCCAGCAGCCTAGGGACATTCACCGGGGAGCTGTTTTTT. This translates into CASSLGTFTGELFF.

This clone was observed a handful of times. The chain has TRBV6-5 and TRBJ1-1; TRBD1 might be the D (6 bases). The V and J ends lost 7 bases and 2 bases respectively, with 17 bases between them. Germline assignment: CDR1 MNHEY and CDR2 SVGAGI. The CDR3 length is 15 residues. The DNA of the CDR3 is TGTGCCAGCATACAATCCGGGACACACAACACTGAAGCTTTCTTT. Residues: CASIQSGTHNTEAFF.

The rearrangement links TRBV2 to TRBJ2-3; 14 bases line up with TRBD2. The germline CDR1 and CDR2 sequences are SNHLY and FYNNEI. V gave up 8 bases and J gave up 8 bases; unmatched junction bases: 12. CDR3 length: 16 amino acids. CDR3 sequence reads: CASEGLAGAHSSTQYF. CDR3 DNA sequence: TGTGCCAGCGAGGGACTAGCGGGGGCCCACAGTAGTACGCAGTATTTT.

The V and J genes are TRBV5-1 and TRBJ2-1; perhaps TRBD1 as D (6 bases). Germline V gene data show CDR1 as SGHRS and CDR2 as YFSETQ. CDR3 length equals 13 residues. The V end was cut by 4 bases, the J end by 8 bases, with 13 bases between. The CDR3 is CASSVNRDHEQFF. CDR3 nucleotide sequence: TGCGCCAGCAGCGTTAACAGGGACCATGAGCAGTTCTTC.

The chain links TRBV13 to TRBJ2-3; TRBD2 agrees at 9 bases. Germline lookup yields CDR1 PRHDT and CDR2 FYEKMQ (reference sequence). The CDR3 spans 15 residues. Germline trimming cut 4 bases from V and 1 base from J; bases unmatched to any gene: 3. CDR3 nucleotides: TGTGCCAGCAGCTACAGGACTAGCGGCACAGATACGCAGTATTTT. Protein sequence: CASSYRTSGTDTQYF. Together with reference TRBV13 and TRBJ2-3, the CDR3 gives the full variable domain: AAGVIQSPRHLIKEKRETATLKCYPIPRHDTVYWYQQGPGQDPQFLISFYEKMQSDKGSIPDRFSAQQFSDYHSELNMSSLELGDSALYFCASSYRTSGTDTQYFGPGTRLTVL.

V and J are TRBV7-3 and TRBJ1-1; D is possibly TRBD1 (6 bases). The CDR3 has 15 residues. CDR1 and CDR2 (germline): SGHTA, FQGTGA. With 4 bases removed from V and 4 bases from J, the gap between germline ends came to 16 bases. DNA of the CDR3: TGTGCCAGCAGCTACCAACCGGGACAACCCACTGAAGCTTTCTTT. This gives the protein CASSYQPGQPTEAFF.

The rearrangement uses TRBV5-1 and TRBJ1-1; D gene unclear. Looked up from germline, CDR1 is SGHRS and CDR2 is YFSETQ. There are 14 residues in the CDR3. The germline V and J ends were trimmed by 4 bases and 0 bases, with 10 bases remaining between them. CDR3 residues: CASSETQLNTEAFF. The CDR3 bases are TGCGCCAGCAGCGAAACACAGCTGAACACTGAAGCTTTCTTT.

This sequence joins TRBV2 and TRBJ1-1; 7 nucleotides agree with TRBD1. The CDR3 loop spans 16 amino acids. J was trimmed by 7 bases and V by 6 bases; bases with no gene match: 17. Germline V gene lookup returns CDR1 SNHLY and CDR2 FYNNEI. In DNA, the CDR3 is TGTGCCAGCAGGTCGAAACAGGGGCCCCGCTATTATGAAGCTTTCTTT. It encodes CASRSKQGPRYYEAFF. Using reference TRBV2 and TRBJ1-1 for the parts outside the CDR3, the full variable domain is EPEVTQTPSHQVTQMGQEVILRCVPISNHLYFYWYRQILGQKVEFLVSFYNNEISEKSEIFDDQFSVERPDGSNFTLKIRSTKLEDSAMYFCASRSKQGPRYYEAFFGQGTRLTVV.

This clone was recorded once. The chain uses TRBV7-8 and TRBJ1-5, with unresolved D. This CDR3 is 15 amino acids long. With 1 base removed from V and 0 bases from J, the gap between germline ends came to 7 bases. Germline-derived CDR1 and CDR2 are SGHVS and FQNEAQ. The CDR3 DNA is TGTGCCAGCAGCTTAGTCCGGTATAGCAATCAGCCCCAGCATTTT. As protein: CASSLVRYSNQPQHF.

The rearrangement uses TRBV11-2 and TRBJ2-2; D is undetermined. CDR3 size: 13 residues. V gave up 0 bases and J gave up 7 bases, with 6 bases separating them. CDR1 and CDR2 from the germline V gene are SGHAT and FQNNGV. The CDR3 DNA is TGTGCCAGCAGCTTAGATAGTTACGGGGAGCTGTTTTTT. Protein sequence: CASSLDSYGELFF.

CDR3 sequence reads: CASYPGSSYNEQFF. DNA for the CDR3: TGTGCCAGCTACCCGGGGAGCTCCTACAATGAGCAGTTCTTC. The genes are TRBV28 and TRBJ2-1; possibly TRBD2 for D (5 bases). The V and J ends lost 8 bases and 0 bases respectively, with 11 bases between them. Germline CDR1 reads MDHEN; CDR2 reads SYDVKM. The CDR3 runs 14 residues.

The V call is TRBV7-3, the J call TRBJ1-4, with D possibly matching TRBD1 (6 bases). The germline gives CDR1 SGHTA, CDR2 FQGTGA. The V end lost 2 bases, the J end lost 6 bases, and 13 bases lay between the germline ends. This CDR3 is 15 amino acids long. CDR3 DNA: TGTGCCAGCAGCTTATCGGGTAGGACAGATGAAAAACTGTTTTTT. This gives the protein CASSLSGRTDEKLFF.

V is TRBV7-9 and J is TRBJ2-3; 11 bases match TRBD2. Germline values: CDR1 SEHNR, CDR2 FQNEAQ (reference sequence). This CDR3 has 16 residues. J gave up 2 bases and V 4 bases, and 5 bases lay outside the gene matches. The DNA for the CDR3 is TGTGCCAGCAGCTCATTACTAGCGGGGGCCACAGATACGCAGTATTTT. Its protein product is CASSSLLAGATDTQYF.

The chain carries TRBV7-9 and TRBJ2-7, with 10 bases lining up with TRBD2. CDR3 size: 19 residues. After removal of 1 base from V and 7 bases from J, the junction contained 19 bases not matched to a gene. Germline V gene data show CDR1 as SEHNR and CDR2 as FQNEAQ (reference sequence). This CDR3 reads CASSLGMLAGVRDPGEQYF. In DNA, the CDR3 is TGTGCCAGCAGCTTAGGGATGCTAGCGGGAGTTCGGGATCCTGGAGAGCAGTACTTC.

As for this clone: Other nucleotide sequences from this sample produce the same CDR3. This chain uses TRBV5-4 with TRBJ2-5; D is perhaps TRBD2 (6 bases). The V end lost 3 bases, the J end lost 4 bases, and 7 bases lay between the germline ends. CDR1 is SGHNT and CDR2 is YYREEE in the germline V gene (reference sequence). CDR3 size: 12 residues. The CDR3 coding sequence is TGTGCCAGCAGCTCCGGGGGAGAGACCCAGTACTTC. It encodes CASSSGGETQYF.

The V and J genes are TRBV2 and TRBJ2-7, with TRBD2 matching over 11 bases. After removal of 8 bases from V and 1 base from J, the junction contained 10 bases not matched to a gene. The germline V gene has CDR1 SNHLY and CDR2 FYNNEI. This CDR3 comprises 16 residues. The CDR3 DNA sequence: TGTGCCAGCTCTGGGCTAGCGGGGGGCCCATCCTACGAGCAGTACTTC. It yields the protein CASSGLAGGPSYEQYF.

This clone appeared a single time. The V call is TRBV19, the J call TRBJ2-1; 8 bases agree with TRBD2. CDR1 and CDR2 (germline): LNHDA, SQIVND (reference sequence). V shed 5 bases and J 8 bases; nucleotides not matched to a gene: 17. The CDR3 is 17 residues long. The CDR3 region is CASSLIAGTRVYYEQFF. CDR3 sequence (DNA): TGTGCCAGTAGTCTCATCGCCGGGACTAGGGTTTATTATGAGCAGTTCTTC.

V usage is TRBV28 and J usage is TRBJ1-1; D not resolved. V shed 6 bases and J shed 6 bases, with 14 bases lying between them. CDR1 and CDR2 from the germline V gene are MDHEN and SYDVKM. The CDR3 covers 13 residues. CDR3 in amino acids: CASSLRPGSEAFF. The CDR3 DNA sequence: TGTGCCAGCAGCCTAAGGCCCGGGTCTGAAGCTTTCTTT.

CDR3 bases: TGTGCCAGCAGGGGCTCCGCCCTCACTGAGCAGTTCTTC. Residues: CASRGSALTEQFF. The rearrangement links TRBV28 to TRBJ2-1, with D hard to call. This CDR3 region has 13 residues. The germline gives CDR1 MDHEN, CDR2 SYDVKM. V was trimmed by 6 bases and J by 9 bases, leaving 15 bases between them.

The count of this clone is one. One end of the junction varies from germline; a read error may be responsible. This chain connects TRBV18 to TRBJ1-1, with TRBD1 matching 7 bases. The CDR3 length is 12 residues. Germline CDR1 KGHSH, CDR2 LQKENI. The DNA of the CDR3 is TGTGCCAGCTCGCCACAGGGGCCCGAAGCTTTCTTT. This sequence encodes CASSPQGPEAFF.

This clone was seen just once. This chain links TRBV4-2 with TRBJ2-7; tentatively, D is TRBD1 (5 bases). The CDR3 is 15 amino acids. V lost 1 base and J 3 bases, leaving 13 bases between the germline ends. Germline lookup yields CDR1 LGHNA and CDR2 YNFKEQ. The CDR3: CASSQGPGKGYEQYF. The CDR3 region has the DNA TGTGCCAGCAGCCAAGGACCAGGGAAAGGCTACGAGCAGTACTTC.

The genes are TRBV24-1 and TRBJ1-2; no definite D call. Looked up from germline, CDR1 is KGHDR and CDR2 is SFDVKD. Trimming pared 9 bases from V and 8 bases from J, leaving 15 bases between. This CDR3 contains 12 residues. The CDR3 spells CATLQIRAGYTF. The CDR3 coding sequence is TGTGCCACCCTACAGATCCGAGCCGGCTACACCTTC.

The chain's CDR3 is CASSSPASGENIQYF. The CDR3 DNA sequence: TGTGCCAGCAGTTCCCCTGCGTCGGGAGAAAACATTCAGTACTTC. The chain combines TRBV28 with TRBJ2-4, with D perhaps matching TRBD2 (6 bases). From germline, CDR1 is MDHEN and CDR2 SYDVKM. The CDR3 loop spans 15 amino acids. V lost 4 bases and J 5 bases, leaving 15 bases between the germline ends.

The chain employs TRBV19 and TRBJ1-2; tentative D call: TRBD1 (6 bases). From germline, CDR1 is LNHDA and CDR2 SQIVND (reference sequence). The CDR3 length is 17 residues. Trimming left V 4 bases short and J 8 bases short, with 26 bases between. CDR3 sequence (DNA): TGTGCCAGTAGTACTCAACCGGGACATCGCATCTCGGACGGCTACACCTTC. The encoded protein is CASSTQPGHRISDGYTF.

CDR3 bases: TGTGCCAGCAGTTTTATAGCGGCCCCCCCAGATACGCAGTATTTT. This sequence encodes CASSFIAAPPDTQYF. This sequence joins TRBV28 and TRBJ2-3, with D possibly TRBD2 on 6 matching bases. Trimming took 3 bases from V and 4 from J, leaving 14 bases between them. The length of the CDR3 is 15 residues. CDR1 is MDHEN and CDR2 is SYDVKM in the germline V gene.